These T cell receptor beta chains were read from a single sample in a study of response to subunit inactivated influenza vaccine. TCRdb reanalysed the RT-PCR reads using MiXCR and keeps one entry per CDR3 protein. The table has hundreds of thousands of distinct CDR3 sequences, around 20% seen once. The starting material was PBMCs from blood, obtained about 5 days after vaccination. The receptors shown here come from a man in his fifties who received an inactivated influenza vaccine. CDR3s include the opening cysteine and the closing phenylalanine or tryptophan. Each record gives: J gene, D gene, clone size, V gene, CDR3 protein, CDR3 DNA. D genes are given only for firm matches. Size is stated for part of the rows, as once, few or many counts, or as a class when the clone is expanded.

>TRBJ2-2|.|.|TRBV12-3/TRBV12-4
CASSITGPHRELFF
TGTGCCAGCAGTATTACAGGGCCCCACCGGGAGCTGTTTTTT
>TRBJ2-3|TRBD2|few|TRBV20-1
CSAAGLAGASLGTTSTDTQYF
TGCAGTGCCGCAGGACTAGCGGGCGCCAGTTTGGGGACAACTAGCACAGATACGCAGTATTTT
>TRBJ2-7|.|.|TRBV28
CASRATGSYEQYF
TGTGCCAGCAGAGCTACAGGGTCCTACGAGCAGTACTTC
>TRBJ2-7|.|many|TRBV14
CASDRGSSYEQYF
TGTGCCAGCGATCGAGGGAGCTCCTACGAGCAGTACTTC
>TRBJ2-1|TRBD2|few|TRBV12-3/TRBV12-4
CASSPTSGSRNEQFF
TGTGCCAGCAGCCCTACTAGCGGGAGTCGCAATGAGCAGTTCTTC
>TRBJ2-7|.|.|TRBV7-2
CASSLAGPRYNEQYF
TGTGCCAGCAGCTTAGCAGGGCCCAGGTACAACGAGCAGTACTTC
>TRBJ2-7|TRBD1|.|TRBV6-1
CASSDFGTANQYF
TGTGCCAGCAGTGATTTCGGGACAGCCAATCAGTACTTC
>TRBJ2-2|.|few|TRBV11-2
CASSLQVYTGELFF
TGTGCCAGCAGCTTACAGGTCTACACCGGGGAGCTGTTTTTT
>TRBJ2-7|.|.|TRBV20-1
CSATWTANYEQYF
TGCAGTGCTACCTGGACAGCCAACTACGAGCAGTACTTC
>TRBJ2-2|TRBD1|few|TRBV15
CATSRGGQGQGTGELFF
TGTGCCACCAGCAGAGGGGGACAGGGCCAGGGGACCGGGGAGCTGTTTTTT
>TRBJ1-6|TRBD1|few|TRBV18
CASSPGGQNNSPLHF
TGTGCCAGCTCACCGGGGGGACAGAATAATTCACCCCTCCACTTT
>TRBJ2-3|TRBD1|many|TRBV12-3/TRBV12-4
CASSPSRGQTSQYF
TGTGCCAGCAGTCCCTCCAGGGGGCAAACGTCGCAGTATTTT
>TRBJ2-7|.|.|TRBV15
CATSREGTPYEQYF
TGTGCCACCAGCAGAGAGGGTACCCCCTACGAGCAGTACTTC
>TRBJ2-1|.|.|TRBV9
CASSAPPYNEQFF
TGTGCCAGCAGCGCACCTCCATACAATGAGCAGTTCTTC
>TRBJ2-4|TRBD2|few|TRBV20-1
CSAGTSGENIQYF
TGCAGTGCTGGGACTAGCGGGGAAAACATTCAGTACTTC
>TRBJ2-5|TRBD1|.|TRBV6-1
CASSDPGGQETQYF
TGTGCCAGCAGTGATCCAGGGGGACAAGAGACCCAGTACTTC
>TRBJ2-7|.|.|TRBV10-3
CAISEYQGSYEQYF
TGTGCCATCAGTGAGTATCAGGGTTCCTACGAGCAGTACTTC
>TRBJ1-2|.|.|TRBV6-2/TRBV6-3
CASSFTMNYGYTF
TGTGCCAGCAGTTTCACAATGAACTATGGCTACACCTTC
>TRBJ2-6|TRBD1|.|TRBV6-1
CASSPDRVGNVLTF
TGTGCCAGCAGCCCTGACAGGGTAGGAAACGTCCTGACTTTC
>TRBJ2-6|.|.|TRBV29-1
CSVRTSPPTSGANVLTF
TGCAGCGTGCGGACAAGTCCCCCGACCTCTGGGGCCAACGTCCTGACTTTC
>TRBJ1-1|.|.|TRBV2
CASRRVGTEAFF
TGTGCCAGCAGGCGTGTGGGGACTGAAGCTTTCTTT
>TRBJ2-7|TRBD1|many|TRBV5-1
CASSPNRDRVSYEQYF
TGCGCCAGCAGCCCCAACCGGGACAGGGTCTCCTACGAGCAGTACTTC
>TRBJ2-2|.|.|TRBV5-1
CASTGTSGDTGELFF
TGCGCCAGCACCGGGACCTCCGGTGACACCGGGGAGCTGTTTTTT
>TRBJ2-2|.|few|TRBV12-3/TRBV12-4
CASSFGRLGTGELFF
TGTGCCAGCAGTTTCGGGCGACTCGGCACCGGGGAGCTGTTTTTT
>TRBJ1-6|.|.|TRBV20-1
CSARGSGRSDSPLHF
TGCAGTGCTAGAGGAAGTGGGCGTTCGGATTCACCCCTCCACTTT
>TRBJ2-7|.|few|TRBV6-2/TRBV6-3
CASKRQVGPYEQYF
TGTGCCAGCAAGAGACAGGTGGGCCCCTACGAGCAGTACTTC
>TRBJ2-1|.|few|TRBV25-1
CASSEAALYNEQFF
TGTGCCAGCAGTGAGGCAGCCCTCTACAATGAGCAGTTCTTC
>TRBJ2-3|.|.|TRBV20-1
CSAPRLTRDTQYF
TGCAGTGCCCCCCGTCTTACAAGGGATACGCAGTATTTT
>TRBJ1-1|.|.|TRBV2
CASRGGRDTEAFF
TGTGCCAGCAGGGGGGGCAGGGACACTGAAGCTTTCTTT
>TRBJ1-4|.|few|TRBV11-2
CASSLVNEKLFF
TGTGCCAGCAGCTTAGTGAATGAAAAACTGTTTTTT
>TRBJ2-1|TRBD2|.|TRBV20-1
CSATGLAGGSQMGNEQFF
TGCAGTGCTACGGGACTAGCGGGAGGAAGTCAAATGGGCAATGAGCAGTTCTTC
>TRBJ2-5|.|once|TRBV9
CASSVASRSETQYF
TGTGCCAGCAGCGTAGCAAGCCGATCTGAGACCCAGTACTTC